The 5 T cell receptor beta chains reported below all come from one sample, sequenced in a study of OX40 agonist ivuxolimab in advanced cancers. This table comes from immunoSEQ multiplex PCR, and its TCRdb copy is limited to in-frame clones, with some not included. The sample has 15,000 to 20,000 clones; 85% to 90% are singletons. This sample comprised CD4+ or CD8+ T cells sorted from blood, obtained in a trial of the OX40 agonist ivuxolimab. The receptors originated from an adult with an advanced solid tumor such as melanoma, head and neck, liver or kidney cancer.

This rearrangement joins TRBV7-2 to TRBJ2-7; TRBD1 agrees at 9 bases. Trimming cost V 1 base and J 5 bases; bases outside gene matches: 6. The germline V gene encodes CDR1 SGHTA and CDR2 FQGNSA. The length of the CDR3 is 15 residues. For the CDR3, the DNA is TGTGCCAGCAGCTTAGTCGGGACAGGGTTTGACGAGCAGTACTTC. This sequence encodes CASSLVGTGFDEQYF.

The chain combines TRBV27 with TRBJ2-1, with a tentative D call TRBD1 (6 bases). The V end lost 5 bases, the J end lost 4 bases, and 15 bases lay between the germline ends. Germline V gives CDR1 MNHEY, CDR2 SMNVEV (reference sequence). The CDR3 totals 15 residues. The CDR3 sequence is CASSTIRGAYNEQFF. DNA of the CDR3: TGTGCCAGCAGTACAATCAGGGGAGCTTACAATGAGCAGTTCTTC.

CDR3: CASSSMGASVKGEQYF. In DNA, the CDR3 is TGTGCCAGCAGTTCGATGGGTGCCAGTGTGAAGGGCGAGCAGTACTTC. The V gene is TRBV6-6, the J gene TRBJ2-7; D unresolved. V lost 4 bases to trimming and J lost 6 bases, with 22 bases between them. Germline V gives CDR1 MNHNY, CDR2 SVGAGI (reference sequence). This CDR3 contains 16 residues.

The rearrangement uses TRBV5-4 and TRBJ2-7, with 8 bases lining up with TRBD2. Per the germline V gene, CDR1 is SGHNT and CDR2 is YYREEE (reference sequence). The CDR3 is 14 amino acids. V lost 1 base, J lost 6 bases, and 6 bases stayed unmatched. The CDR3 spells CASSLTGGPGEQYF. CDR3 in DNA: TGTGCCAGCAGCTTGACGGGAGGGCCGGGCGAGCAGTACTTC.

The chain couples TRBV6-6 to TRBJ2-5, with a tentative D call TRBD2 (6 bases). The tail of the sequence fits TRBJ2-7 better, so the J call may be wrong. Germline V CDR1 and CDR2: MNHNY, SVGAGI (reference sequence). CDR3 length: 14 amino acids. DNA of the CDR3: TGTGCCAGCAGTTCGGGGGAGGCCTCCTACGAGCAGTACTTC. It translates to CASSSGEASYEQYF.